The 21 T cell receptor beta chains in this list originate from one sample, sequenced in a study of cytomegalovirus exposure and HLA in healthy donors. The PCR ran on 60 Vbeta and 13 Jbeta primers. The protocol was immunoSEQ multiplex PCR, while the TCRdb copy is restricted to in-frame clones and leaves out a portion. The table has some 100,000 clones, under 80% seen once. Sample: PBMCs. The source of these receptors is a woman aged 18-29 years in good health and CMV-seropositive.

This clone was seen only once. The chain joins TRBV28 to TRBJ2-7; D is perhaps TRBD1 (5 bases). From germline, CDR1 is MDHEN and CDR2 SYDVKM. The CDR3 has 14 amino acids. V dropped 2 bases and J dropped 6 bases, with 14 bases sitting between them. The CDR3 nucleotides read TGTGCCAGCAGTTTAATGGCCGTAACAGGCGAGCAGTACTTC. It yields the protein CASSLMAVTGEQYF.

The chain is built from TRBV28 and TRBJ1-2; TRBD1 matches at 7 bases. Germline loops: CDR1 MDHEN, CDR2 SYDVKM. With 8 bases clipped from V and 4 bases from J, the junction kept 4 bases outside the gene matches. The CDR3 covers 12 residues. The DNA of the CDR3 is TGTGCCAGCCGTGCAGGGGGCTATGGCTACACCTTC. This translates into CASRAGGYGYTF.

The J gene is TRBJ2-5, the V gene TRBV29-1, with no clear D. The V gene's germline CDR1 is SQVTM and CDR2 ANQGSEA. The CDR3 totals 12 residues. V was clipped by 4 bases and J by 2 bases, with 8 bases between them. The CDR3 reads CSVGTTQETQYF. DNA for the CDR3: TGCAGCGTTGGTACAACACAAGAGACCCAGTACTTC. The full variable domain, with the rest looked up from reference TRBV29-1 and TRBJ2-5, is SAVISQKPSRDICQRGTSLTIQCQVDSQVTMMFWYRQQPGQSLTLIATANQGSEATYESGFVIDKFPISRPNLTFSTLTVSNMSPEDSSIYLCSVGTTQETQYFGPGTRLLVL.

V usage is TRBV9 and J usage is TRBJ2-1, with 8 positions matching TRBD2. Unmatched junction bases numbered 7, after V lost 0 bases and J lost 2 bases. This CDR3 is 17 amino acids long. Germline V lookup: CDR1 SGDLS, CDR2 YYNGEE. CDR3 in amino acids: CASSVDLSGNPYNEQFF. The CDR3 DNA follows: TGTGCCAGCAGCGTAGACCTTAGCGGGAATCCCTACAATGAGCAGTTCTTC. Full variable domain (rest looked up from reference TRBV9 and TRBJ2-1): DSGVTQTPKHLITATGQRVTLRCSPRSGDLSVYWYQQSLDQGLQFLIQYYNGEERAKGNILERFSAQQFPDLHSELNLSSLELGDSALYFCASSVDLSGNPYNEQFFGPGTRLTVL.

The CDR3 DNA sequence: TGCGCCAGCGCCGAGTCCCGGGAAGTATACAATGAGCAGTTCTTC. Translation gives CASAESREVYNEQFF. This rearrangement joins TRBV5-1 to TRBJ2-1; TRBD2 is a possible D gene (5 bases). Deletions cut 7 bases from V and 4 bases from J, with 18 bases between. This CDR3 is 15 amino acids long. Germline CDR1 is SGHRS and CDR2 is YFSETQ.

This clone has a handful of counts. The J gene is TRBJ2-7, the V gene TRBV28, with TRBD1 matching over 10 bases. The V gene's germline CDR1 is MDHEN and CDR2 SYDVKM. The CDR3 totals 15 residues. Losses at the gene ends were 7 bases for V and 3 bases for J; bases not matched to a gene: 9. The CDR3 nucleotides read TGTGCCAGCACCACTCCGGGACAGGGGAACTACGAGCAGTACTTC. Its translation: CASTTPGQGNYEQYF.

This clone has only a few counts. The chain combines TRBV28 with TRBJ2-3, with a tentative D call TRBD1 (5 bases). The CDR3 is 16 amino acids. Trimming removed 3 bases from V and 2 bases from J, with 15 bases in between. Germline V lookup: CDR1 MDHEN, CDR2 SYDVKM. The CDR3 region has the DNA TGTGCCAGCAGTTTCCAGGGTTCCCTTACCACAGATACGCAGTATTTT. Translating gives CASSFQGSLTTDTQYF.

The CDR3 loop is CASSQDLSGGHYGYTF. The DNA of the CDR3 is TGCGCCAGCAGCCAAGATCTTTCAGGGGGGCACTATGGCTACACCTTC. V is TRBV4-3 and J is TRBJ1-2, with TRBD1 identical over 7 bases. The V segment lost 0 bases and the J segment 3 bases; nucleotides outside the gene matches: 7. Germline CDR1 reads LGHNA; CDR2 reads YSLEER. This CDR3 has 16 amino acids.

V usage is TRBV6-5 and J usage is TRBJ2-3; 8 positions match TRBD2. Germline assignment: CDR1 MNHEY and CDR2 SVGAGI. The CDR3 is made up of 15 amino acids. The junction had 6 bases not matched to a gene; V was cut back by 5 bases and J by 2 bases. CDR3 DNA sequence: TGTGCCAGCAGTGGGCTAGCGGGCGTCACAGATACGCAGTATTTT. Translation: CASSGLAGVTDTQYF.

The V gene is TRBV9, the J gene TRBJ2-1; D unclear. V shed 5 bases and J shed 5 bases, with 14 bases lying between them. CDR1 SGDLS and CDR2 YYNGEE come from the germline V gene. This CDR3 has 14 amino acids. CDR3 region: CASRLGANNNEQFF. The CDR3 DNA is TGTGCCAGCAGGCTGGGCGCGAACAACAATGAGCAGTTCTTC.

The rearrangement joins TRBV7-8 to TRBJ2-3, with TRBD1 identical over 9 bases. The CDR3 loop spans 17 amino acids. V lost 5 bases and J lost 2; bases outside the gene matches: 11. Germline V gives CDR1 SGHVS, CDR2 FQNEAQ. The CDR3, as DNA: TGTGCCAGCAGCCCGAATGGGGGACAGGGATTCACAGATACGCAGTATTTT. Translation: CASSPNGGQGFTDTQYF. Filled out from reference TRBV7-8 and TRBJ2-3, the complete variable domain reads GAGVSQSPRYKVAKRGQDVALRCDPISGHVSLFWYQQALGQGPEFLTYFQNEAQLDKSGLPSDRFFAERPEGSVSTLKIQRTQQEDSAVYLCASSPNGGQGFTDTQYFGPGTRLTVL.

This clone was seen a handful of times. This chain links TRBV7-2 with TRBJ2-3, with 9 bases aligning to TRBD2. Germline V gives CDR1 SGHTA, CDR2 FQGNSA. The CDR3 loop spans 19 amino acids. J was trimmed by 6 bases and V by 5 bases; bases with no gene match: 21. The CDR3 DNA sequence: TGTGCCAGCAGCGCCCTGCTGGGGGCGGGAGGGCCCGTAGGGGATACGCAGTATTTT. Its protein is CASSALLGAGGPVGDTQYF.

V gene TRBV4-1 combines with J gene TRBJ2-3; 14 bases match TRBD2. CDR1 MGHRA and CDR2 YSYEKL come from the germline V gene. V lost 0 bases, J lost 6 bases, and 5 bases stayed unmatched. The CDR3 runs to 17 residues. The CDR3 reads CASSQDWTSGRTDTQYF. In nucleotides, the CDR3 is TGCGCCAGCAGCCAAGACTGGACTAGCGGGAGGACCGATACGCAGTATTTT.

This chain links TRBV27 with TRBJ1-1; tentatively, D is TRBD1 (5 bases). The length of the CDR3 is 15 residues. Germline V gene data show CDR1 as MNHEY and CDR2 as SMNVEV (reference sequence). The germline V and J ends were trimmed by 0 bases and 5 bases, with 13 bases remaining between them. CDR3 bases: TGTGCCAGCAGTTTATCGTCGGGTCGGGGGACTGAAGCTTTCTTT. Residues: CASSLSSGRGTEAFF.

This chain joins TRBV6-5 and TRBJ1-2; 7 nucleotides line up with TRBD1. V dropped 4 bases and J dropped 10; count of bases not matched to a gene: 9. The CDR3 extends over 13 amino acids. Germline CDR1 is MNHEY and CDR2 is SVGAGI. The CDR3 loop is CASSSDRPMDYTF. In nucleotides, the CDR3 is TGTGCCAGCAGTTCGGACAGGCCTATGGACTACACCTTC.

This clone occurred once. The chain couples TRBV7-9 to TRBJ1-1, with 9 positions matching TRBD1. J lost 8 bases, V lost 6 bases, and 7 bases had no gene match. The CDR3 sequence is 13 residues long. The germline gives CDR1 SEHNR, CDR2 FQNEAQ (reference sequence). CDR3 in DNA: TGTGCCAGCAGTTCCGACAGGGGGGCCGAAGCTTTCTTT. This encodes CASSSDRGAEAFF.

The rearrangement uses TRBV4-2 and TRBJ2-3, with TRBD2 matching 7 bases. The CDR3 contains 14 residues. Germline loops: CDR1 LGHNA, CDR2 YNFKEQ. With 8 bases clipped from V and 0 bases from J, the junction kept 5 bases outside the gene matches. The CDR3: CASGSRGSTDTQYF. The CDR3 DNA sequence: TGTGCCAGCGGGTCGCGGGGGAGCACAGATACGCAGTATTTT.

V is TRBV15 and J is TRBJ2-7; tentative D call: TRBD2 (6 bases). Deletions cut 0 bases from V and 7 bases from J, with 16 bases between. Germline V gene lookup returns CDR1 LNHNV and CDR2 YYDKDF (reference sequence). The CDR3 runs 15 residues. The CDR3 coding sequence is TGTGCCACCAGCAGAGAGAGGGGACTGCCCGGGGAGCAGTACTTC. Protein product: CATSRERGLPGEQYF.

The gene calls are TRBV11-3 and TRBJ2-3; 12 nucleotides match TRBD2. The CDR3 has 15 residues. Losses at the gene ends were 4 bases for V and 4 bases for J; bases not matched to a gene: 3. Germline V gene lookup returns CDR1 SGHNT and CDR2 YENEEA. The CDR3 DNA follows: TGTGCCAGCAGCTCACTAGCGGGAGGCGCAGATACGCAGTATTTT. Amino acid sequence: CASSSLAGGADTQYF. Variable domain in full (rest from reference TRBV11-3 and TRBJ2-3): EAGVVQSPRYKIIEKKQPVAFWCNPISGHNTLYWYLQNLGQGPELLIRYENEEAVDDSQLPKDRFSAERLKGVDSTLKIQPAELGDSAVYLCASSSLAGGADTQYFGPGTRLTVL.

The chain carries TRBV9 and TRBJ2-7; 9 bases map to TRBD2. CDR1 is SGDLS and CDR2 is YYNGEE in the germline V gene. J gave up 3 bases and V 4 bases, and 5 bases lay outside the gene matches. This CDR3 has 14 amino acids. The CDR3 region is CASSLSGSRYEQYF. CDR3 DNA sequence: TGTGCCAGCAGCCTTAGCGGGAGCCGCTACGAGCAGTACTTC.

The chain couples TRBV15 to TRBJ2-5; no clear D. Germline V gives CDR1 LNHNV, CDR2 YYDKDF (reference sequence). V lost 0 bases, J lost 9 bases, and 14 bases lay in between. This CDR3 has 14 residues. This CDR3 is CATSRDATPEAQYF. As DNA, the CDR3 is TGTGCCACCAGCAGAGATGCAACCCCAGAAGCCCAGTACTTC. Full variable domain (missing parts from reference TRBV15 and TRBJ2-5): DAMVIQNPRYQVTQFGKPVTLSCSQTLNHNVMYWYQQKSSQAPKLLFHYYDKDFNNEADTPDNFQSRRPNTSFCFLDIRSPGLGDTAMYLCATSRDATPEAQYFGPGTRLLVL.